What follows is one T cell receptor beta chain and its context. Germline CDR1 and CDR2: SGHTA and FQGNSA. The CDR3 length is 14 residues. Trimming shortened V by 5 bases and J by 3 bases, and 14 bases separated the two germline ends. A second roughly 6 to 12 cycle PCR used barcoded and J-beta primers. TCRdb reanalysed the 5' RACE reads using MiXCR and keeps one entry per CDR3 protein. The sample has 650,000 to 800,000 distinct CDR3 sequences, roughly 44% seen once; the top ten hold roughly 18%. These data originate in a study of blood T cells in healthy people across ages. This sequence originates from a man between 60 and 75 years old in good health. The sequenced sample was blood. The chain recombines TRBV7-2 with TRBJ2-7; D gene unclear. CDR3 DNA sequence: TGTGCCAGCAGCCCTCCAGCCGCCCACTACGAGCAGTACTTC. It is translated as CASSPPAAHYEQYF. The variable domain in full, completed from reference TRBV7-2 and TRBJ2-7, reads GAGVSQSPSNKVTEKGKDVELRCDPISGHTALYWYRQSLGQGLEFLIYFQGNSAPDKSGLPSDRFSAERTGGSVSTLTIQRTQQEDSAVYLCASSPPAAHYEQYFGPGTRLTVT.